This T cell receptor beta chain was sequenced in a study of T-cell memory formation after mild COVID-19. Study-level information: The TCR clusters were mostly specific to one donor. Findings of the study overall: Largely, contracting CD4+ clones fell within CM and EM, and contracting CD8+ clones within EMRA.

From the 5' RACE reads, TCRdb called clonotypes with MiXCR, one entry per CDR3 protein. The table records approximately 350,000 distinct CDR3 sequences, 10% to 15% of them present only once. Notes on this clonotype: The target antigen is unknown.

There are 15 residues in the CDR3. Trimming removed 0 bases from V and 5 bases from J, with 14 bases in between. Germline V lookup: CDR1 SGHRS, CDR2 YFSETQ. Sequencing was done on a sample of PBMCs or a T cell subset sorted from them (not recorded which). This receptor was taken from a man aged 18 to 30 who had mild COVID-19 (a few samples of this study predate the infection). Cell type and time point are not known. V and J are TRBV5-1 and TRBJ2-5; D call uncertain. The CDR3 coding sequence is TGCGCCAGCAGCTTGGATAGCACATCGAGCGAGACCCAGTACTTC. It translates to CASSLDSTSSETQYF.